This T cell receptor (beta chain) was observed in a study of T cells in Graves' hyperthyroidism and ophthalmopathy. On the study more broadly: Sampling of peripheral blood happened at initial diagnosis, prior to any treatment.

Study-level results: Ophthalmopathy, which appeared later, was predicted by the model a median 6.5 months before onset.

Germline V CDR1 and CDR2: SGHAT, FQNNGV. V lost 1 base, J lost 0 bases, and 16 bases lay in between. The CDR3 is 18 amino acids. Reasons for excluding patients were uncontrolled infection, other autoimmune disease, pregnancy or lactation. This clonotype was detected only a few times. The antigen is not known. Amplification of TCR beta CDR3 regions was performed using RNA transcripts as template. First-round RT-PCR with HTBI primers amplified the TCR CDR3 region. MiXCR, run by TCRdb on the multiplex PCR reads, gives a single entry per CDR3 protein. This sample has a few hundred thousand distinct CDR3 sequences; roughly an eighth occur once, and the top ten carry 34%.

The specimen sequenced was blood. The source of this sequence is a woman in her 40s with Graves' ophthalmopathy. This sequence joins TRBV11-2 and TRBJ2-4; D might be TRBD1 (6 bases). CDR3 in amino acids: CASSLGPDSTLAKNIQYF. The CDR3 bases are TGTGCCAGCAGCTTAGGTCCGGACAGTACGCTAGCCAAAAACATTCAGTACTTC.